This TCR beta chain is drawn from a study of blood T cell repertoires in COVID-19. Across the study: The recovered donors of Cohort 3 showed two negative PCRs, clearance, or symptom resolution.

Study members were between roughly 18 and 89 years old and lived in 20 to 25 US regions. Assignments of participants to cohorts depended upon their own reported clinical history. TCRdb's table, derived via immunoSEQ multiplex PCR, lists solely in-frame clones and lacks some. The sample has roughly 200,000 clones; more than 85% are singletons. Germline V gives CDR1 PRHDT, CDR2 FYEKMQ (reference sequence). Between the trimmed V and J ends, which lost 5 bases and 2 bases, there was a span of 16 bases. This CDR3 is 15 amino acids long. This chain links TRBV13 with TRBJ2-7, with D maybe TRBD1 (5 bases). This TCR was sampled from a middle-aged woman in a cohort exposed to, infected with or recovered from COVID-19 (not recorded which). Sample: PBMCs or T cells enriched from blood (not recorded which). The CDR3 sequence is CASSPPGQGAYEQYF. The CDR3 DNA follows: TGTGCCAGCAGCCCCCCCGGGCAGGGTGCCTACGAGCAGTACTTC. Together with reference TRBV13 and TRBJ2-7, the CDR3 gives the full variable domain: AAGVIQSPRHLIKEKRETATLKCYPIPRHDTVYWYQQGPGQDPQFLISFYEKMQSDKGSIPDRFSAQQFSDYHSELNMSSLELGDSALYFCASSPPGQGAYEQYFGPGTRLTVT.